This TCR beta chain was recovered during a study of CD8+ T cells in alopecia areata. With regard to this clone: Its antigen is as yet unknown.

The CDR3 runs to 18 residues. V lost 6 bases, J lost 6 bases, and 14 bases stayed unmatched. Germline CDR1 is SNHLY and CDR2 is FYNNEI. cDNA serving as the sequencing template came from extracted, reverse transcribed RNA. The method was immunoSEQ multiplex PCR; TCRdb's version includes in-frame clones alone and lacks a portion of them. The sample lists 15,000 to 20,000 clones; 59% were seen once. Treatment of the sample: oral pan-JAK inhibitor, 5-10 mg twice daily. Peripheral blood and lesional scalp punch biopsies came from alopecia areata patients. Study conclusions and caveats: Treatment with tofacitinib significantly lowered scalp clonality and reduced expanded CD8+ clones among the top 100. Clonality was higher in lesional than normal scalp, especially in alopecia totalis/universalis. Links between baseline CD8+ expansion and response need larger treated cohorts.

This chain uses TRBV2 with TRBJ2-2, with TRBD2 matching over 12 bases. The source material was skin, sampled at week 4, from a patient treated with tofacitinib. This receptor was taken from a human donor with alopecia areata. The CDR3 bases are TGTGCCAGCAGAAAAGGCGGCTCTAGCGGGAGGGTACCCGGGGAGCTGTTTTTT. Translation gives CASRKGGSSGRVPGELFF.